The clone carrying this T cell receptor beta chain was observed a few times. What it binds is not known. Sequenced by immunoSEQ multiplex PCR; TCRdb stores in-frame clones only, minus some. The table has about 45,000 clones, roughly 60% seen once; the top ten hold around 18%. Each patient with chemo-refractory metastatic non-small-cell lung cancer was treated with focal radiation plus CTLA-4 blockade using ipilimumab. This record comes from a study of radiotherapy plus CTLA-4 blockade in lung cancer. Study-level background: Among enrolled patients, 15% to 20% responded and roughly 28% achieved disease control. General study results and limits: Radiotherapy with ipilimumab was followed by blood expansion of tumor-derived clones. Per reports, early blood T cell clone dynamics, plus interferon-beta, forecast response most strongly.

This CDR3 has 15 residues. Trimming took off 3 bases at V and 6 bases at J, with 17 bases between the two ends. Germline V gene data show CDR1 as SEHNR and CDR2 as FQNEAQ (reference sequence). The sample in question was peripheral blood, obtained from a patient treated with radiotherapy plus ipilimumab. The chain joins TRBV7-9 to TRBJ1-2; D possibly corresponds to TRBD1 (6 bases). The TCR comes from a human donor with non-small cell lung cancer who had a partial response to radiotherapy plus ipilimumab. CDR3 coding DNA: TGTGCCAGCAGCTTGTCATACGGGGGGCATAATGGCTACACCTTC. Translating it yields CASSLSYGGHNGYTF.